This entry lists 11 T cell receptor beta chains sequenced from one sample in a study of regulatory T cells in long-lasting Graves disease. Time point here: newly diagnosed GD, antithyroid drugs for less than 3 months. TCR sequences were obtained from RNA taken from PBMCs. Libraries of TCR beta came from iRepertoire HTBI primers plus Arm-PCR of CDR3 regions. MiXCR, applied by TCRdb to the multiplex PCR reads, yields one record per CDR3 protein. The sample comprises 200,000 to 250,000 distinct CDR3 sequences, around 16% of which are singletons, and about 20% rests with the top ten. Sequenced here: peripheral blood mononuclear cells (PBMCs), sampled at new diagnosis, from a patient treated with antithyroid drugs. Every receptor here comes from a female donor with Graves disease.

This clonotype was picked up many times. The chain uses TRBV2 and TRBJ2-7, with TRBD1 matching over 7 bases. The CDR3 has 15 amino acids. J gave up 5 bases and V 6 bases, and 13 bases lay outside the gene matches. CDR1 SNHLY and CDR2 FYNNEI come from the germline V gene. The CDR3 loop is CASSSRATGIHEQYF. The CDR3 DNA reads TGTGCCAGCAGCTCACGGGCGACAGGGATCCACGAGCAGTACTTC.

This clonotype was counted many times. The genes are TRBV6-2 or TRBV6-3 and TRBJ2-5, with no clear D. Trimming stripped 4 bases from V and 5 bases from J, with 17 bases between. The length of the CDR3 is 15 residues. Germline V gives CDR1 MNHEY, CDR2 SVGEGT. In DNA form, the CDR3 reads TGTGCCAGCAGTTTCCGCTCTGGGATGCGGGAGACCCAGTACTTC. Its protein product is CASSFRSGMRETQYF.

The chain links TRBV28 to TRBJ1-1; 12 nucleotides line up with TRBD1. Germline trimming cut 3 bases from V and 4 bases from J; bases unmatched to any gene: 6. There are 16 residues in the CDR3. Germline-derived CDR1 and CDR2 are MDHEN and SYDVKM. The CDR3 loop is CASSLGQGASSTEAFF. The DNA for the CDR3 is TGTGCCAGCAGTTTGGGACAGGGGGCGTCGAGCACTGAAGCTTTCTTT.

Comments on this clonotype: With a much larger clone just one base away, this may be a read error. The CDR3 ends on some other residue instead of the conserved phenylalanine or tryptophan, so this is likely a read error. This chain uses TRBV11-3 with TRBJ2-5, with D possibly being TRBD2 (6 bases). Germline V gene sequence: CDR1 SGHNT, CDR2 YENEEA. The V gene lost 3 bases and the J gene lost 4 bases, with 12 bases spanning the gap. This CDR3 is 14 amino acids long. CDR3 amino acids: CASSFGTARETQYL. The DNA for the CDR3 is TGTGCCAGCAGCTTCGGGACTGCGAGAGAGACCCAGTACCTC.

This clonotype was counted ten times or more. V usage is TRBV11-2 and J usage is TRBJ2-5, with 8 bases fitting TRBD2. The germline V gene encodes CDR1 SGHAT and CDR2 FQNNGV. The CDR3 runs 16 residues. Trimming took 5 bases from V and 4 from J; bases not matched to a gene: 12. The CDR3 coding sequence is TGTGCCAGCAGCCTCCGACTGGCGGGAGGTGGAGAGACCCAGTACTTC. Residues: CASSLRLAGGGETQYF.

Here the CDR3 DNA reads TGTGCCAGCAGCTTGGACAGGGGGTCCACTGAAGCTTTCTTT. Translating gives CASSLDRGSTEAFF. The chain has TRBV7-9 and TRBJ1-1, with 10 bases matching TRBD1. The CDR3 loop spans 14 amino acids. Germline trimming cut 3 bases from V and 4 bases from J; bases unmatched to any gene: 2. Germline CDR1 SEHNR, CDR2 FQNEAQ (reference sequence).

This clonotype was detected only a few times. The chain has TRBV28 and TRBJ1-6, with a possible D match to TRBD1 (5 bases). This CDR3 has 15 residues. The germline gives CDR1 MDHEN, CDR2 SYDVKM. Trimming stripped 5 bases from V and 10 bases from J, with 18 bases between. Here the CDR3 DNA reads TGTGCCAGCAGTCCCCCCGGGACTGCGGAATCACCCCTCCACTTT. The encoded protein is CASSPPGTAESPLHF.

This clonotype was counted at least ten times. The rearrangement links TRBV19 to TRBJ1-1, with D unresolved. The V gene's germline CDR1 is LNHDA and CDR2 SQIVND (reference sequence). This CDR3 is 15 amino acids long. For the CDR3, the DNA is TGTCCACTCCCTAGGTCCGGGAGGTCGAACACTGAAGCTTTCTTT. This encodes CPLPRSGRSNTEAFF.

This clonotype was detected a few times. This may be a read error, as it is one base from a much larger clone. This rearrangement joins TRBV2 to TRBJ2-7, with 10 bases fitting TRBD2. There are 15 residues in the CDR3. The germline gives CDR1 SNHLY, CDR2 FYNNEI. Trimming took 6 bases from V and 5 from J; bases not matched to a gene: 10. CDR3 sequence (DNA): TGTGCCAGCAGGGCCGCTAGCGGGAGATCCGACGAGCAGTACTTC. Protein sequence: CASRAASGRSDEQYF.

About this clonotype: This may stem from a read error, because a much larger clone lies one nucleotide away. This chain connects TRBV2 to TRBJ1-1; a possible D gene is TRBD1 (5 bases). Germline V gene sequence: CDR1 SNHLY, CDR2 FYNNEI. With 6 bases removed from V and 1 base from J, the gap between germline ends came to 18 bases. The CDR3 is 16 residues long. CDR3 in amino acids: CASRDGGSSGNTEAFF. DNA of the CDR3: TGTGCCAGCAGAGACGGGGGGTCTAGTGGGAACACTGAAGCTTTCTTT. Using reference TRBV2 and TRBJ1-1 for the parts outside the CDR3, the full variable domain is EPEVTQTPSHQVTQMGQEVILRCVPISNHLYFYWYRQILGQKVEFLVSFYNNEISEKSEIFDDQFSVERPDGSNFTLKIRSTKLEDSAMYFCASRDGGSSGNTEAFFGQGTRLTVV.

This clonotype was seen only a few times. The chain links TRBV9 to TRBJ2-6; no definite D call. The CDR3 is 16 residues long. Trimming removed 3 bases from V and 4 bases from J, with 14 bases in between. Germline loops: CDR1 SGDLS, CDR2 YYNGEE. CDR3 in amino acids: CASSAGLGSGANVLTF. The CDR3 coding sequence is TGTGCCAGCAGCGCCGGGTTGGGGTCCGGGGCCAACGTCCTGACTTTC.